The T cell receptor (beta chain) under discussion was sequenced for a study of T-cell reconstitution after alpha-beta-depleted transplantation in children. A few counts support this clonotype. J lost 4 bases, V lost 6 bases, and 9 bases had no gene match. Germline assignment: CDR1 SNHLY and CDR2 FYNNEI. This CDR3 spans 14 amino acids. Unique molecular identifiers tagged the TCRbeta library. A single record per CDR3 protein comes from TCRdb applying MiXCR to the PCR reads. The sample has 250,000 to 300,000 distinct CDR3 sequences; approximately 9.8% are singletons. The TCR sequence derives from a human donor who donated a stem cell graft to a child with SCID. This rearrangement joins TRBV2 to TRBJ2-7; 7 bases align to TRBD2. The sequencing used PBMCs from the stem cell graft donor, collected from the stem cell graft. CDR3 sequence reads: CASSPGLPFYEQYF. The CDR3 DNA is TGTGCCAGCAGCCCGGGACTACCCTTTTACGAGCAGTACTTC.